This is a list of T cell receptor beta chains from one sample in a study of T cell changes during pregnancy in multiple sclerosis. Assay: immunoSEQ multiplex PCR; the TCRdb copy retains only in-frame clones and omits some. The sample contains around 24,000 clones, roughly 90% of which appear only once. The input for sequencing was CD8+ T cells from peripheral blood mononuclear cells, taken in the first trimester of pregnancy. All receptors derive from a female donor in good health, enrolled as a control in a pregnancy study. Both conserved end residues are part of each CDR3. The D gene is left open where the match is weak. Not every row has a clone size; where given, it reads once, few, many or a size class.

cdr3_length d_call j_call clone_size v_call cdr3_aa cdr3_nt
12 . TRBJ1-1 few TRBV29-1 CSAGGTASEAFF TGCAGCGCCGGGGGAACAGCTAGTGAAGCTTTCTTT
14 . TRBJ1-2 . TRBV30 CAGRESGDPYGYTF TGTGCCGGGAGGGAATCAGGTGATCCCTATGGCTACACCTTC
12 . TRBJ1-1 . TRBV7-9 CAAERENTEAFF TGTGCCGCCGAGAGGGAGAACACTGAAGCTTTCTTT
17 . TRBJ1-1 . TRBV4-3 CASSQDITGWANTEAFF TGCGCCAGCAGCCAAGATATCACAGGTTGGGCGAACACTGAAGCTTTCTTT
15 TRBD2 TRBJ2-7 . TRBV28 CASNFGTSAPYEQYF TGTGCCAGCAACTTCGGGACTAGCGCGCCCTACGAGCAGTACTTC
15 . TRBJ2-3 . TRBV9 CASSVAGSPTDTQYF TGTGCCAGCAGCGTAGCTGGTAGCCCCACAGATACGCAGTATTTT
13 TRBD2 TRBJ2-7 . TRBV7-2 CASRGGSTYEQYF TGTGCCAGCCGGGGGGGTTCAACATACGAGCAGTACTTC
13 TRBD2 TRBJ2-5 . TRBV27 CASSLAGLETQYF TGTGCCAGCAGTCTAGCGGGGTTGGAGACCCAGTACTTC
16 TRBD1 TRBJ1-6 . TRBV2 CASTLPGTGQNSPLHF TGTGCCAGCACACTACCCGGGACAGGGCAAAATTCACCCCTCCACTTT
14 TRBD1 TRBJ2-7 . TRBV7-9 CASSPAGTAYEQYF TGTGCCAGCAGTCCCGCCGGGACAGCTTACGAGCAGTACTTC
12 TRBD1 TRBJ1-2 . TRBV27 CASRPTGGGYTF TGTGCCAGCAGACCGACAGGGGGCGGCTACACCTTC
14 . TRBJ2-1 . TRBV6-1 CASSEGRGPDEQFF TGTGCCAGCAGTGAAGGGAGGGGCCCGGATGAGCAGTTCTTC
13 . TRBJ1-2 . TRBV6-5 CASRSGRTYGYTF TGTGCCAGCAGGTCCGGGAGGACCTATGGCTACACCTTC
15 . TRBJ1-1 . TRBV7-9 CASTPRGGGNTEAFF TGTGCCAGCACCCCGAGGGGGGGCGGGAACACTGAAGCTTTCTTT
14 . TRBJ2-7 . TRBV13 CASTPGGPRYEQYF TGTGCCAGCACTCCGGGGGGCCCTAGGTACGAGCAGTACTTC
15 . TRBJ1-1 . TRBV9 CASSERGSSDTEAFF TGTGCCAGCAGCGAAAGGGGCTCCTCGGACACTGAAGCTTTCTTT
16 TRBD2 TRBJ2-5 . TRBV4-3 CASSQDPRGALETQYF TGCGCCAGCAGCCAAGACCCGCGGGGGGCCTTAGAGACCCAGTACTTC
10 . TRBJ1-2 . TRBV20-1 CSASRDGYTF TGCAGTGCCAGCAGGGATGGCTACACCTTC
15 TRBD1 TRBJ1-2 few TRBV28 CASSLDQGVSYGYTF TGTGCCAGCAGCTTAGATCAGGGGGTGAGCTATGGCTACACCTTC
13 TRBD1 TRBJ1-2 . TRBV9 CASSVWDSYGYTF TGTGCCAGCAGCGTATGGGACAGCTATGGCTACACCTTC
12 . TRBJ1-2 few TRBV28 CASSLQGYGYTF TGTGCCAGCAGTTTACAGGGGTACGGCTACACCTTC
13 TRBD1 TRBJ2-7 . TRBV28 CASSSDRGDEQYF TGTGCCAGCAGTTCCGACAGGGGCGACGAGCAGTACTTC
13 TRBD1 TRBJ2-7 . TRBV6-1 CASTGTGLNEQYF TGTGCCAGCACCGGGACAGGACTTAACGAGCAGTACTTC
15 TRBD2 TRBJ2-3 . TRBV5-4 CASSLDSGGTDTQYF TGTGCCAGCAGCTTGGATAGCGGGGGGACAGATACGCAGTATTTT
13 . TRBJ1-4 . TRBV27 CANGLSGREKLFF TGTGCCAACGGTCTTTCCGGTCGCGAAAAACTGTTTTTT
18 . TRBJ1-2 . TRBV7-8 CASSLARLGLGWTYGYTF TGTGCCAGCAGCTTAGCGAGGCTAGGACTCGGCTGGACCTATGGCTACACCTTC
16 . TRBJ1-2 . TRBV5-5 CASSLGSGQRNYGYTF TGTGCCAGCAGCTTGGGGTCGGGACAACGTAACTATGGCTACACCTTC
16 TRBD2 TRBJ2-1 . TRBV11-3 CASSSVSGGAYNEQFF TGTGCCAGCAGCTCGGTTAGCGGGGGGGCCTACAATGAGCAGTTCTTC
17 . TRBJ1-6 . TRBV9 CASSVGGPSSYNSPLHF TGTGCCAGCAGCGTAGGGGGGCCCAGCTCCTATAATTCACCCCTCCACTTT
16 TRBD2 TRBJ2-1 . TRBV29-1 CSVAGGLAGTYNEQFF TGCAGCGTTGCCGGGGGCCTAGCGGGGACCTACAATGAGCAGTTCTTC
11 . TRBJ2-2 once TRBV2 CASTQGRELFF TGTGCCAGCACCCAGGGGCGGGAGCTGTTTTTT
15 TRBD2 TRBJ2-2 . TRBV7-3 CASSSGLAGTGELFF TGTGCCAGCAGCTCCGGCCTAGCGGGCACCGGGGAGCTGTTTTTT
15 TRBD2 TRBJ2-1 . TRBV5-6 CASSLVVAGYNEQFF TGTGCCAGCAGCTTGGTGGTAGCGGGGTACAATGAGCAGTTCTTC
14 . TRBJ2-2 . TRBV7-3 CASSLTASNGELFF TGTGCCAGCAGCTTAACGGCTAGTAATGGGGAGCTGTTTTTT
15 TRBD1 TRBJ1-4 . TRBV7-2 CASSPRTGIEEKLFF TGTGCCAGCAGCCCCCGGACAGGGATAGAGGAAAAACTGTTTTTT
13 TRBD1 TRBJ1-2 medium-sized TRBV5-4 CASSLAGTDGYTF TGTGCCAGCAGCTTGGCCGGGACAGATGGCTACACCTTC
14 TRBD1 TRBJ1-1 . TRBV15 CATSPDRGRTEAFF TGTGCCACCAGCCCGGACAGGGGTCGGACTGAAGCTTTCTTT
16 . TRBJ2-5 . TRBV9 CASSADTGGGQETQYF TGTGCCAGCAGCGCGGATACCGGTGGGGGGCAAGAGACCCAGTACTTC
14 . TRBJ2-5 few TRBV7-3 CASSLRDLRETQYF TGTGCCAGCAGCCTCCGGGACTTGCGAGAGACCCAGTACTTC
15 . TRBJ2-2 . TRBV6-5 CASSYGGFYTGELFF TGTGCCAGCAGTTACGGGGGGTTTTACACCGGGGAGCTGTTTTTT
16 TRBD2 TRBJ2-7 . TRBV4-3 CASSQDRGLGEYEQYF TGCGCCAGCAGCCAAGATCGCGGACTAGGGGAATACGAGCAGTACTTC
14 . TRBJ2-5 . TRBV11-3 CASSSPTTRGTQYF TGTGCCAGCAGCTCGCCGACTACAAGAGGGACCCAGTACTTC
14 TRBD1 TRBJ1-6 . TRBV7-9 CASALGQGNSPLHF TGTGCCAGCGCGCTGGGACAGGGTAACTCACCCCTCCACTTT
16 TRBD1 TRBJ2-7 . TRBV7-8 CASSSSDRGALHEQYF TGTGCCAGCAGCTCCTCGGACAGGGGAGCCCTCCACGAGCAGTACTTC
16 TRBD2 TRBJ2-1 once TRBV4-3 CASSQDVLAGGREQFF TGCGCCAGCAGCCAAGACGTACTAGCGGGGGGGCGTGAGCAGTTCTTC
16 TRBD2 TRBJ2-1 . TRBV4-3 CASSLSAGSLYNEQFF TGCGCCAGCAGCCTTTCAGCGGGATCCCTCTACAATGAGCAGTTCTTC
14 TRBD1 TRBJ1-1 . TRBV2 CASIRDSVNTEAFF TGTGCCAGCATAAGGGACAGTGTAAACACTGAAGCTTTCTTT
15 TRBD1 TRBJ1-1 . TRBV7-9 CASSSLTGGKTEAFF TGTGCCAGCAGCTCCCTGACAGGGGGGAAGACTGAAGCTTTCTTT
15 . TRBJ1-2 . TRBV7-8 CASSLVVTGLYGYTF TGTGCCAGCAGCTTAGTGGTCACAGGGCTCTATGGCTACACCTTC
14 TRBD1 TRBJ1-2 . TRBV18 CASSPTDRDDGYTF TGTGCCAGCTCACCTACGGACAGGGACGATGGCTACACCTTC
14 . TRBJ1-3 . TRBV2 CASNRREAGNTIYF TGTGCCAGCAACAGGCGAGAGGCTGGAAACACCATATATTTT
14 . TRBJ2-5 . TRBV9 CASGGGGAQETQYF TGTGCCAGCGGGGGAGGCGGAGCCCAAGAGACCCAGTACTTC
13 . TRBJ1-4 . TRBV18 CASSPSGEEKLFF TGTGCCAGCTCACCATCAGGGGAGGAAAAACTGTTTTTT
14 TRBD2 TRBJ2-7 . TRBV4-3 CASSQAGGPYEQYF TGCGCCAGCAGCCAAGCGGGGGGGCCCTACGAGCAGTACTTC
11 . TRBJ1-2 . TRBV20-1 CSALGGKGYTF TGCAGTGCTTTGGGGGGTAAGGGCTACACCTTC
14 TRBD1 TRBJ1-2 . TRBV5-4 CASTVSTGFYGYTF TGTGCCAGCACCGTCTCGACAGGGTTCTATGGCTACACCTTC
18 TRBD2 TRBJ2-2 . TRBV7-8 CASVQEGLLAVNTGELFF TGTGCCAGCGTCCAAGAAGGCCTTCTAGCGGTGAACACCGGGGAGCTGTTTTTT
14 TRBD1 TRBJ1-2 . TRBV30 CAWSVMDRAAGYTF TGTGCCTGGAGTGTAATGGACAGGGCTGCCGGCTACACCTTC